One and the same sample provided the 28 T cell receptor beta chains below, sequenced in a study of blood T cell repertoires in COVID-19. Sequencing used immunoSEQ multiplex PCR; TCRdb keeps in-frame clones, though not all of them. The sample holds around 250,000 clones, around 89% seen once. The sequenced material came from PBMCs or T cells enriched from blood (not recorded which). The origin of the receptors is a woman under 40 who had recovered from COVID-19.

This chain links TRBV5-8 with TRBJ1-5; D call uncertain. Trimming removed 4 bases at V and 2 bases at J, with 13 bases between. This CDR3 is built from 15 residues. The germline V gene encodes CDR1 SGHTS and CDR2 YDEGEE. The CDR3 DNA sequence: TGTGCCAGCAGCAGGGCGGGGTTCCGCAATCAGCCCCAGCATTTT. Residues: CASSRAGFRNQPQHF.

The rearrangement joins TRBV27 to TRBJ1-5, with 10 bases that match TRBD1. This CDR3 contains 18 residues. V was clipped by 4 bases and J by 5 bases; unmatched bases: 14. CDR1 MNHEY and CDR2 SMNVEV come from the germline V gene (reference sequence). The CDR3 sequence is CASSSDRGPGRLHQPQHF. For the CDR3, the DNA is TGTGCCAGCAGTTCCGACAGGGGGCCAGGGAGGTTGCATCAGCCCCAGCATTTT.

This chain connects TRBV6-5 to TRBJ1-1; 7 nucleotides line up with TRBD1. CDR1 MNHEY and CDR2 SVGAGI come from the germline V gene. Losses at the gene ends were 0 bases for V and 5 bases for J; bases not matched to a gene: 9. The CDR3 runs to 16 residues. The CDR3: CASSYSLFQGGTEAFF. The CDR3, as DNA: TGTGCCAGCAGTTACTCCCTTTTCCAGGGGGGTACTGAAGCTTTCTTT.

The J gene is TRBJ2-7, the V gene TRBV7-2; TRBD2 agrees at 7 bases. CDR3 length: 15 residues. Losses at the gene ends were 2 bases for V and 9 bases for J; bases not matched to a gene: 13. From germline, CDR1 is SGHTA and CDR2 FQGNSA. This CDR3 is CASSLNPAGIPVQYF. The DNA of the CDR3 is TGTGCCAGCAGCTTAAACCCAGCGGGAATTCCAGTGCAGTACTTC. Full variable domain (rest looked up from reference TRBV7-2 and TRBJ2-7): GAGVSQSPSNKVTEKGKDVELRCDPISGHTALYWYRQSLGQGLEFLIYFQGNSAPDKSGLPSDRFSAERTGGSVSTLTIQRTQQEDSAVYLCASSLNPAGIPVQYFGPGTRLTVT.

This chain joins TRBV9 and TRBJ2-7; a weak D match, TRBD2 (5 bases). The CDR3 is 13 residues long. The V and J ends lost 0 bases and 7 bases respectively, with 11 bases between them. In germline, CDR1 is SGDLS, CDR2 YYNGEE. DNA for the CDR3: TGTGCCAGCAGCGTAGGGAACCGGGGAGAGCAGTACTTC. Its protein is CASSVGNRGEQYF.

The chain couples TRBV7-8 to TRBJ1-2; 7 nucleotides line up with TRBD1. The J segment lost 1 base and the V segment lost 5 bases, leaving 10 bases of the junction unmatched. Germline CDR1 reads SGHVS; CDR2 reads FQNEAQ. The CDR3 sequence is 16 residues long. CDR3 residues: CASSPTTGSYNYGYTF. The CDR3 bases are TGTGCCAGCAGCCCAACGACAGGGTCCTATAACTATGGCTACACCTTC.

This chain links TRBV4-3 with TRBJ1-1; 8 bases fit TRBD1. The V gene's germline CDR1 is LGHNA and CDR2 YSLEER. The V gene end was trimmed by 0 bases and the J gene end by 8 bases; junction bases not matched to a gene: 8. The CDR3 runs 15 residues. For the CDR3, the DNA is TGCGCCAGCAGCCAAGAAGACAGGGGCCGCGGGGAAGCTTTCTTT. This gives the protein CASSQEDRGRGEAFF.

The chain joins TRBV3-1 (or the pseudogene TRBV3-2) to TRBJ1-6; D gene ambiguous. Deletions cut 3 bases from V and 3 bases from J, with 12 bases between. The length of the CDR3 is 16 residues. Germline CDR1 LGHDT, CDR2 YNNKEL (reference sequence). CDR3 coding DNA: TGTGCCAGCAGCCATAGTCCCCGCAACTATAATTCACCCCTCCACTTT. It translates to CASSHSPRNYNSPLHF.

The chain employs TRBV4-2 and TRBJ2-3, with 10 bases that match TRBD2. Germline CDR1 reads LGHNA; CDR2 reads YNFKEQ. There are 16 residues in the CDR3. Unmatched junction bases numbered 9, after V lost 4 bases and J lost 5 bases. CDR3: CASSPRWGLAQDTQYF. The CDR3 DNA sequence: TGTGCCAGCAGCCCCCGGTGGGGACTAGCGCAAGATACGCAGTATTTT.

V usage is TRBV9 and J usage is TRBJ2-3; D ambiguous. Germline values: CDR1 SGDLS, CDR2 YYNGEE. This CDR3 is built from 13 residues. V was trimmed by 4 bases and J by 2 bases, leaving 8 bases between them. The CDR3 here is CASSPQITDTQYF. The CDR3, as DNA: TGTGCCAGCAGCCCCCAGATCACAGATACGCAGTATTTT.

CDR3 nucleotides: TGTGCCAGCAGTTTATGGTGGCGGGAGGAGCTCACCGGGGAGCTGTTTTTT. Translated: CASSLWWREELTGELFF. The genes are TRBV28 and TRBJ2-2, with TRBD2 matching over 8 bases. The CDR3 sequence is 17 residues long. Trimming cost V 0 bases and J 4 bases; bases outside gene matches: 7. Germline V CDR1 and CDR2: MDHEN, SYDVKM.

The chain joins TRBV6-2 or TRBV6-3 to TRBJ1-2; D possibly corresponds to TRBD1 (6 bases). The germline V gene encodes CDR1 MNHEY and CDR2 SVGEGT. The CDR3 runs 16 residues. V gave up 2 bases and J gave up 2 bases, with 15 bases separating them. The CDR3 sequence is CASSYPPSGTNYGYTF. CDR3 DNA: TGTGCCAGCAGTTACCCCCCCAGCGGGACAAACTATGGCTACACCTTC.

This clone was seen once. The chain joins TRBV7-2 to TRBJ1-5; D unclear. CDR1 and CDR2 from the germline V gene are SGHTA and FQGNSA. The CDR3 runs 14 residues. With 1 base removed from V and 3 bases from J, the gap between germline ends came to 7 bases. The CDR3 nucleotides read TGTGCCAGCAGCTTAGGGTTCTACAATCAGCCCCAGCATTTT. Its protein is CASSLGFYNQPQHF.

The chain links TRBV4-3 to TRBJ1-2, with 8 bases fitting TRBD1. This CDR3 has 21 residues. CDR1 is LGHNA and CDR2 is YSLEER in the germline V gene. V lost 2 bases and J lost 1; bases outside the gene matches: 21. The CDR3: CASSQSGLGRTGMIGNYGYTF. Written as DNA, the CDR3 is TGCGCCAGCAGCCAAAGTGGTTTAGGGAGGACAGGGATGATTGGTAACTATGGCTACACCTTC.

This clone has a single count. CDR3 sequence (DNA): TGTGCCAGCAGTTTACGGGGAGGGGGGAACACTGAAGCTTTCTTT. Amino acid sequence: CASSLRGGGNTEAFF. The rearrangement joins TRBV27 to TRBJ1-1; possible D gene TRBD1, 6 bases. V was clipped by 2 bases and J by 1 base, with 11 bases between them. CDR1 and CDR2 from the germline V gene are MNHEY and SMNVEV (reference sequence). The CDR3 sequence is 15 residues long.

The chain combines TRBV27 with TRBJ1-1, with unresolved D. The CDR3 runs 13 residues. Germline CDR1 and CDR2: MNHEY and SMNVEV (reference sequence). V shed 3 bases and J shed 0 bases, with 5 bases lying between them. The CDR3 DNA follows: TGTGCCAGCAGTTTCAGTATGAACACTGAAGCTTTCTTT. It codes for CASSFSMNTEAFF.

The CDR3 DNA follows: TGTGCCAGCAGTTTGTTTCCAGGCTCGGAAAACGGGGACTATGGCTACACCTTC. Protein product: CASSLFPGSENGDYGYTF. The rearrangement links TRBV28 to TRBJ1-2; no clear D. The CDR3 has 18 amino acids. The germline V gene has CDR1 MDHEN and CDR2 SYDVKM. V lost 3 bases to trimming and J lost 3 bases, with 23 bases between them.

The V call is TRBV2, the J call TRBJ1-5; 8 bases align to TRBD1. The V segment lost 7 bases and the J segment 4 bases; nucleotides outside the gene matches: 3. CDR1 SNHLY and CDR2 FYNNEI come from the germline V gene. The CDR3 has 13 amino acids. The DNA for the CDR3 is TGTGCCAGCATGGACAGGGAAAATCAGCCCCAGCATTTT. This encodes CASMDRENQPQHF.

The chain employs TRBV18 and TRBJ1-1; D is perhaps TRBD1 (5 bases). Germline V gene data show CDR1 as KGHSH and CDR2 as LQKENI. V lost 3 bases and J 0 bases, leaving 26 bases between the germline ends. CDR3 length: 20 amino acids. CDR3 protein: CASSPSGLHVGGGLNTEAFF. In DNA, the CDR3 is TGTGCCAGCTCACCTTCGGGCCTTCACGTCGGCGGGGGGTTGAACACTGAAGCTTTCTTT.

The V and J genes are TRBV27 and TRBJ2-1; 8 bases fit TRBD2. Trimming cost V 5 bases and J 0 bases; bases outside gene matches: 6. This CDR3 spans 16 amino acids. Germline-derived CDR1 and CDR2 are MNHEY and SMNVEV (reference sequence). CDR3 nucleotides: TGTGCCAGCAGTGGAGGGACTAGTCGCTCCTACAATGAGCAGTTCTTC. Translating it yields CASSGGTSRSYNEQFF.

Comments on this clone: Other DNA sequences of this sample code for an identical CDR3. The chain employs TRBV18 and TRBJ2-7; D uncertain. The CDR3 has 12 residues. The germline V gene encodes CDR1 KGHSH and CDR2 LQKENI. The V and J ends lost 3 bases and 0 bases respectively, with 3 bases between them. The CDR3 loop is CASSPSSYEQYF. Here the CDR3 DNA reads TGTGCCAGCTCACCCAGCTCCTACGAGCAGTACTTC.

A single count supports this clone. The V call is TRBV21-1, the J call TRBJ1-5; TRBD1, as called in the table, went unchecked against the DNA. TRBV21-1 is tagged as a pseudogene. This CDR3 spans 16 amino acids. CDR3 protein: CASSNADREGGQPQHF. As DNA, the CDR3 is TGTGCCAGCAGCAACGCAGACAGGGAAGGAGGACAGCCCCAGCATTTT.

This chain connects TRBV6-5 to TRBJ1-1; perhaps TRBD1 as D (6 bases). This CDR3 has 14 amino acids. V lost 5 bases to trimming and J lost 10 bases, with 20 bases between them. Germline assignment: CDR1 MNHEY and CDR2 SVGAGI. The CDR3 spells CASSPGVSQRGAFF. CDR3 coding DNA: TGTGCCAGCAGTCCAGGGGTCTCGCAGAGGGGAGCTTTCTTT.

V usage is TRBV9 and J usage is TRBJ2-1; D not certain. The germline V gene has CDR1 SGDLS and CDR2 YYNGEE. V lost 7 bases to trimming and J lost 4 bases, with 18 bases between them. The CDR3 has 15 residues. CDR3 in DNA: TGTGCCAGCTCTCTCTGGGCAGCAGAATACAATGAGCAGTTCTTC. It specifies CASSLWAAEYNEQFF.

The V gene is TRBV6-5, the J gene TRBJ2-2; D might be TRBD1 (5 bases). This CDR3 comprises 15 residues. Trimming removed 1 base at V and 4 bases at J, with 10 bases between. Germline V gene sequence: CDR1 MNHEY, CDR2 SVGAGI. CDR3 sequence (DNA): TGTGCCAGCAGTTACTGGACACCGAGCACCGGGGAGCTGTTTTTT. Its translation: CASSYWTPSTGELFF.

V gene TRBV30 combines with J gene TRBJ2-6, with D maybe TRBD1 (6 bases). V dropped 8 bases and J dropped 4 bases, with 12 bases sitting between them. CDR1 is GTSNPN and CDR2 is SVGIG in the germline V gene (reference sequence). The CDR3 loop spans 13 amino acids. The CDR3 protein is CAGTRTGANVLTF. DNA for the CDR3: TGTGCCGGGACAAGGACAGGGGCCAACGTCCTGACTTTC. The whole variable domain, remainder taken from reference TRBV30 and TRBJ2-6, is SQTIHQWPATLVQPVGSPLSLECTVEGTSNPNLYWYRQAAGRGLQLLFYSVGIGQISSEVPQNLSASRPQDRQFILSSKKLLLSDSGFYLCAGTRTGANVLTFGAGSRLTVL.

The J gene is TRBJ1-1, the V gene TRBV6-1; 11 bases fit TRBD1. CDR1 and CDR2 from the germline V gene are MNHNS and SASEGT. Trimming cost V 4 bases and J 3 bases; bases outside gene matches: 13. The CDR3 spans 18 residues. CDR3 bases: TGTGCCAGCAGTGCCCGGAGTCGTGGGACAGGGGGGGACACTGAAGCTTTCTTT. Translation: CASSARSRGTGGDTEAFF.

The V and J genes are TRBV5-1 and TRBJ2-1, with 8 bases that match TRBD2. The CDR3 contains 15 residues. The V gene's germline CDR1 is SGHRS and CDR2 YFSETQ. With V trimmed by 7 bases and J by 1 base, 7 bases remained unmatched. For the CDR3, the DNA is TGCGCCAGCGGTCCTAGCGGGTTATCCTACAATGAGCAGTTCTTC. Protein sequence: CASGPSGLSYNEQFF.